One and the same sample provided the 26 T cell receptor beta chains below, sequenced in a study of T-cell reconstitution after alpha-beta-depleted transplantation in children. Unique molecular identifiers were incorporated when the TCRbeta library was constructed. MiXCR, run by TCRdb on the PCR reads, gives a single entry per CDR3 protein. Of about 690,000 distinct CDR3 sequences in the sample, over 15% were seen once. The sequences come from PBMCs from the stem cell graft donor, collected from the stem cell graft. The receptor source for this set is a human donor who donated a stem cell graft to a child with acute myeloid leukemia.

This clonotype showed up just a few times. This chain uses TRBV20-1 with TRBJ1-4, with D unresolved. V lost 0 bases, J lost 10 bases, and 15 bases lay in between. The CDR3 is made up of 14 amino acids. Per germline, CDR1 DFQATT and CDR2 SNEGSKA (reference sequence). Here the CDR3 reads CSARDRGGVGKLFF. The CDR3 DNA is TGCAGTGCTAGAGATCGCGGTGGAGTAGGAAAACTGTTTTTT.

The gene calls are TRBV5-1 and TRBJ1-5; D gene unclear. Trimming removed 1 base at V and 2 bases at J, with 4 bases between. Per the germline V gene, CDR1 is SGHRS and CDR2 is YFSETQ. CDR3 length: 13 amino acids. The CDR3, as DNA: TGCGCCAGCAGCTTGATTGGCAATCAGCCCCAGCATTTT. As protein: CASSLIGNQPQHF.

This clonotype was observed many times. CDR3 coding DNA: TGTGCCAGCAGCTTAAAGGTGGGACAGGGCTACAATGAGCAGTTCTTC. Protein sequence: CASSLKVGQGYNEQFF. The chain recombines TRBV7-2 with TRBJ2-1; TRBD1 agrees at 9 bases. The CDR3 is 16 residues long. Trimming cost V 2 bases and J 3 bases; bases outside gene matches: 5. CDR1 is SGHTA and CDR2 is FQGNSA in the germline V gene.

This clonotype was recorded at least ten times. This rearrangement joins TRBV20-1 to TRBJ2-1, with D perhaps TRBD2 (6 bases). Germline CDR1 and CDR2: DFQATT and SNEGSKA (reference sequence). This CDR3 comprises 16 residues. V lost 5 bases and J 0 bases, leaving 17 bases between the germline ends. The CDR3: CSAVYGGFLSYNEQFF. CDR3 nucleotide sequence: TGCAGTGCTGTTTACGGGGGATTCCTCTCCTACAATGAGCAGTTCTTC.

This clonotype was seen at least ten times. Here the CDR3 reads CSASSGTLGIEQFF. The DNA for the CDR3 is TGCAGTGCTAGTAGTGGGACTCTCGGGATTGAGCAGTTCTTC. V usage is TRBV20-1 and J usage is TRBJ2-1; the D gene is possibly TRBD2 (6 bases). This CDR3 has 14 amino acids. V lost 3 bases, J lost 9 bases, and 18 bases lay in between. Germline V CDR1 and CDR2: DFQATT, SNEGSKA (reference sequence).

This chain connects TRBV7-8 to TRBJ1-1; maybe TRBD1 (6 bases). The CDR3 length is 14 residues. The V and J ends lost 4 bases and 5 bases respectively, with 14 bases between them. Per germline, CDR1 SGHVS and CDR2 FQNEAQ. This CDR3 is CASSSRQAGTEAFF. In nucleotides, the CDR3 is TGTGCCAGCAGCTCACGACAGGCAGGAACTGAAGCTTTCTTT.

The DNA of the CDR3 is TGTGCCAGCAGCGTAGCAGCGGGGGGGCGAGAGACCCAGTACTTC. Amino acid sequence: CASSVAAGGRETQYF. This chain connects TRBV9 to TRBJ2-5, with 10 bases matching TRBD2. Per the germline V gene, CDR1 is SGDLS and CDR2 is YYNGEE. This CDR3 is 15 amino acids long. Trimming took 0 bases from V and 4 from J; bases not matched to a gene: 3.

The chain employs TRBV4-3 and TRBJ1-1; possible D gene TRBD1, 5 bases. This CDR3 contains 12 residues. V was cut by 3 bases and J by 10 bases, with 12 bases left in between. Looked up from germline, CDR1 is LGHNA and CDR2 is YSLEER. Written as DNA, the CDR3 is TGCGCCAGCAGCCAGGCCGGGACCCGAGCTTTCTTT. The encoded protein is CASSQAGTRAFF.

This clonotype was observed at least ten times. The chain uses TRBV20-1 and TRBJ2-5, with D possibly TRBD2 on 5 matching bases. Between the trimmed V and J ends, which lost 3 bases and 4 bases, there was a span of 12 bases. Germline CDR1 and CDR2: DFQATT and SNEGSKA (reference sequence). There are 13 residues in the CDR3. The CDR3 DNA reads TGCAGTGCTAGTCTATTGGGGAGAGAGACCCAGTACTTC. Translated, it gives CSASLLGRETQYF.

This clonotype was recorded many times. The CDR3 is CSARVRGRIADTQYF. In DNA, the CDR3 is TGCAGTGCTAGGGTCAGGGGGCGCATTGCAGATACGCAGTATTTT. The chain is built from TRBV20-1 and TRBJ2-3; 8 nucleotides align to TRBD1. CDR3 length: 15 amino acids. The V and J ends lost 3 bases and 4 bases, in that order; junction bases with no gene match: 9. Per the germline V gene, CDR1 is DFQATT and CDR2 is SNEGSKA (reference sequence).

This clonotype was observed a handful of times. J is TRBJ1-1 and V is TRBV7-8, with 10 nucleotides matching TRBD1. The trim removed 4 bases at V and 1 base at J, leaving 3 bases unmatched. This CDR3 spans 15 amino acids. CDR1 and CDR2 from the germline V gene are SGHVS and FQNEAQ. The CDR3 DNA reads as TGTGCCAGCAGCTCGAGGGACAGGGGGAACACTGAAGCTTTCTTT. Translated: CASSSRDRGNTEAFF.

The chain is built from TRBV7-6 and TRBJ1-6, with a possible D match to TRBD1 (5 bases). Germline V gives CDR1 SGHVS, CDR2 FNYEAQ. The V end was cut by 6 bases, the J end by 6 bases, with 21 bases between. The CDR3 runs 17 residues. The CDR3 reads CASRLQSGGGGNSPLHF. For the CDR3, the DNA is TGTGCCAGCAGACTCCAAAGCGGTGGGGGGGGTAATTCACCCCTCCACTTT.

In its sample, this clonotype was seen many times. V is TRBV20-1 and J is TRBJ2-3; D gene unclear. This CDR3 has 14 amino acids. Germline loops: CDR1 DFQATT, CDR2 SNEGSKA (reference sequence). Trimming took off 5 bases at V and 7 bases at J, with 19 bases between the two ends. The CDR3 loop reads CSASREVRAHTQYF. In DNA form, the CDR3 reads TGCAGTGCTTCTCGTGAGGTTCGGGCACATACGCAGTATTTT.

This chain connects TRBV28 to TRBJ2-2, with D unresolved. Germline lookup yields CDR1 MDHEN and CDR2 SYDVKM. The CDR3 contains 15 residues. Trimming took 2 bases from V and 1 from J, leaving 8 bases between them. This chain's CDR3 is CASSLGLMNTGELFF. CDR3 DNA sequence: TGTGCCAGCAGTTTAGGGCTTATGAACACCGGGGAGCTGTTTTTT.

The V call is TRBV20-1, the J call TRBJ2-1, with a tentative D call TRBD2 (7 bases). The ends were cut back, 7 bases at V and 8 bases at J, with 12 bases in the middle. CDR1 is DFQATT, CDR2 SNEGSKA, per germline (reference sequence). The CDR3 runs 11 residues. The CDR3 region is CSVGGAYEQFF. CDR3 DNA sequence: TGCAGTGTTGGGGGGGCGTATGAGCAGTTCTTC.

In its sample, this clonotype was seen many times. CDR3 in DNA: TGCGCCAGCAGCCAGGCGACAGGGGGGGCCGGGGAGCTGTTTTTT. Protein: CASSQATGGAGELFF. The V gene is TRBV4-3, the J gene TRBJ2-2, with TRBD1 identical over 9 bases. Germline CDR1 is LGHNA and CDR2 is YSLEER. This CDR3 is built from 15 residues. Trimming removed 3 bases from V and 6 bases from J; junction bases left unmatched: 5.

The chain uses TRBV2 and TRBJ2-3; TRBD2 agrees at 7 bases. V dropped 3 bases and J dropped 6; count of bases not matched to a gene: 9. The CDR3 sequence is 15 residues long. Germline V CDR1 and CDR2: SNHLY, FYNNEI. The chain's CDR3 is CASSEADGGTDTQYF. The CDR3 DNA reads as TGTGCCAGCAGTGAGGCGGACGGGGGGACGGATACGCAGTATTTT.

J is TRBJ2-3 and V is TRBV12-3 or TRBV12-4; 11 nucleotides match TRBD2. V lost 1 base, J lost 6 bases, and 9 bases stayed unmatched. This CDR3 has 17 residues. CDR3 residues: CASSLVGLAGGRDTQYF. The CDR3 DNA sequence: TGTGCCAGCAGTTTAGTCGGGCTAGCGGGGGGCCGGGATACGCAGTATTTT.

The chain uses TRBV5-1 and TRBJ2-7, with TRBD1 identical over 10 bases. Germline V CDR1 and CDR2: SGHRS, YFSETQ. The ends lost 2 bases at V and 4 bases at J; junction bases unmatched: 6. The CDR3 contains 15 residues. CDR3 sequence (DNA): TGCGCCAGCAGCTTTGGGACAGGGGATCCGTACGAGCAGTACTTC. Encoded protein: CASSFGTGDPYEQYF. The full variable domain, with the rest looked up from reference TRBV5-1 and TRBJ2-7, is KAGVTQTPRYLIKTRGQQVTLSCSPISGHRSVSWYQQTPGQGLQFLFEYFSETQRNKGNFPGRFSGRQFSNSRSEMNVSTLELGDSALYLCASSFGTGDPYEQYFGPGTRLTVT.

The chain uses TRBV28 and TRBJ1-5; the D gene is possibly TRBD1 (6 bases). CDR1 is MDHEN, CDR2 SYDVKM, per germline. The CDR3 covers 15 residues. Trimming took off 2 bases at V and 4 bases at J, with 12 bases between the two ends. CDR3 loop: CASSLTGAGNQPQHF. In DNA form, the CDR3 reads TGTGCCAGCAGTTTAACGGGGGCGGGAAATCAGCCCCAGCATTTT.

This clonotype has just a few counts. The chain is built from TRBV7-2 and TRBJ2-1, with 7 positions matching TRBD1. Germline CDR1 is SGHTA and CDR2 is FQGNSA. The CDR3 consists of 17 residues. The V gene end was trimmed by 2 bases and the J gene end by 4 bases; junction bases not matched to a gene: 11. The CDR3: CASSLRGQVMGYNEQFF. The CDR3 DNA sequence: TGTGCCAGCAGCTTAAGGGGGCAGGTGATGGGGTACAATGAGCAGTTCTTC.

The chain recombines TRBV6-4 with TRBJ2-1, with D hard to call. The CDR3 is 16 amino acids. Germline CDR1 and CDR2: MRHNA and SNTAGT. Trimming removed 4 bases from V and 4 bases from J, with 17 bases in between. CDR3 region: CASSVGIPGRYNEQFF. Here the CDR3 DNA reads TGTGCCAGCAGTGTGGGTATCCCAGGTCGGTACAATGAGCAGTTCTTC.

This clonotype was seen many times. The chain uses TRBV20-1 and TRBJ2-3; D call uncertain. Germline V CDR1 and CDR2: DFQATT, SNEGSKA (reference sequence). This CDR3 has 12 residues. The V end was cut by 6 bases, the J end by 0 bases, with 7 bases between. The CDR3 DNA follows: TGCAGTGCCCCTCTGAGCACAGATACGCAGTATTTT. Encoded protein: CSAPLSTDTQYF.

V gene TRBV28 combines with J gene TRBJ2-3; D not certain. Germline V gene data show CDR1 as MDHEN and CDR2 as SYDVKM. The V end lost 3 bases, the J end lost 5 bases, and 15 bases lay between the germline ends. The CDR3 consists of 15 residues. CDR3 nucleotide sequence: TGTGCCAGCAGTTTTATAAAAGGGTCTGTAGATACGCAGTATTTT. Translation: CASSFIKGSVDTQYF.

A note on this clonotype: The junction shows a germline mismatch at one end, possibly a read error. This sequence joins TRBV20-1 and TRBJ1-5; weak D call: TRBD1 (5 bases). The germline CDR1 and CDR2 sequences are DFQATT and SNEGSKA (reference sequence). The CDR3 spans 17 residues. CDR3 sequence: CCARDSGRERSNQPQHF. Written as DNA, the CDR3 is TGCTGTGCTAGAGATTCGGGCAGGGAAAGAAGCAATCAGCCCCAGCATTTT.

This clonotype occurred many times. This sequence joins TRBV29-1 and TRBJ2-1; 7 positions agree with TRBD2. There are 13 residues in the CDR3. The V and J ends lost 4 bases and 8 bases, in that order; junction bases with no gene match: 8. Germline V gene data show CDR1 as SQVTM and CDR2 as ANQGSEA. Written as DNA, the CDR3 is TGCAGCGTTGTGAAGCGGGGTGGGGATGAGCAGTTCTTC. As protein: CSVVKRGGDEQFF.